This T cell receptor beta chain was captured by sequencing in a study of blood T cell repertoires in COVID-19. Study-wide background: Material from acute and convalescent COVID-19 was sourced from the United States, Italy and Spain. PBMCs, B-cell-depleted T cells, or T cells provided the cDNA or gDNA that made up the material.

Original processing notes: It was from reference gene primer amplification that nucleated cell counts were estimated. Measured with immunoSEQ multiplex PCR; TCRdb has only the in-frame clones, and not every one. V and J calls and clone size are as listed in that table; D and trimming were resolved from the DNA. The sample yields 230,000 or so clones, around 83% seen once. The CDR3 runs to 15 residues. CDR1 is SGHTA and CDR2 is FQGNSA in the germline V gene. V lost 2 bases to trimming and J lost 2 bases; unmatched junction nucleotides: 4. The sample comprised peripheral blood. The TCR sequence derives from a man aged 35-49 years with active or convalescent COVID-19. The rearrangement joins TRBV7-2 to TRBJ1-2; 8 bases map to TRBD1. The CDR3 DNA sequence: TGTGCCAGCAGCTTAAGGCAGGGGGCGAACTATGGCTACACCTTC. Translated: CASSLRQGANYGYTF.